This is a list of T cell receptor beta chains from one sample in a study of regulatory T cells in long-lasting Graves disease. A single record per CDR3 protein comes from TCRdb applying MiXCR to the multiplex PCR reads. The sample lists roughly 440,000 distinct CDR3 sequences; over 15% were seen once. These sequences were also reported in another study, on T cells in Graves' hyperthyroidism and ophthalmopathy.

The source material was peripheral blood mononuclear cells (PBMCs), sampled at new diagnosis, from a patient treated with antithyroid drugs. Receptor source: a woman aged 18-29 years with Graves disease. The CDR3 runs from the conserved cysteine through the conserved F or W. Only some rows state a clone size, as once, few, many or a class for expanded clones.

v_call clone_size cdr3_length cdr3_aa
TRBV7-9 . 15 CASSDGRTSQETQYF
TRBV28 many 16 CASSQTSGSQVYEQYF
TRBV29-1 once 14 CSAAPGTVGEKLFF
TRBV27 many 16 CASRPGPGPRTYEQYF
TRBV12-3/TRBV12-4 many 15 CASRRTSGTTYEQYF
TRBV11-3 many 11 CASSLLGEAFF
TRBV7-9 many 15 CASSLGLGILNEQYF
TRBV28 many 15 CASSSTYRFSYEQYF
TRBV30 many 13 CAWIGLAHNEQFF
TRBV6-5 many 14 CASSYGTGGDEQYF
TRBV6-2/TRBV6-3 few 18 CASSQLWLAGGRTDTQYF
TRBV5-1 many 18 CASSPDNLLGPSYNEQFF
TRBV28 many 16 CASSFPAGVDTGELFF
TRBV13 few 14 CASSLPAEDYEQYF
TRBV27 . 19 CASSLRGNRASGREDTQYF
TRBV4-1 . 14 CASSQAERSYEQYF
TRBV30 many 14 CACSNGQGGQPQHF
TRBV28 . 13 CATLFRGTGELFF
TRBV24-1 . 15 CATSDWDERGETQYF
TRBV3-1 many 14 CASSGGRIYNEQFF
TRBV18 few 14 CASSQVTAPGELFF
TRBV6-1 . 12 CASRADYNEQFF
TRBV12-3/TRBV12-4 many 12 CASTWMNTEAFF
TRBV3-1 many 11 CASSQETEQFF
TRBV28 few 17 CASSYLRGGGPPDTQYF
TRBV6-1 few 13 CASSEVDDSPLHF